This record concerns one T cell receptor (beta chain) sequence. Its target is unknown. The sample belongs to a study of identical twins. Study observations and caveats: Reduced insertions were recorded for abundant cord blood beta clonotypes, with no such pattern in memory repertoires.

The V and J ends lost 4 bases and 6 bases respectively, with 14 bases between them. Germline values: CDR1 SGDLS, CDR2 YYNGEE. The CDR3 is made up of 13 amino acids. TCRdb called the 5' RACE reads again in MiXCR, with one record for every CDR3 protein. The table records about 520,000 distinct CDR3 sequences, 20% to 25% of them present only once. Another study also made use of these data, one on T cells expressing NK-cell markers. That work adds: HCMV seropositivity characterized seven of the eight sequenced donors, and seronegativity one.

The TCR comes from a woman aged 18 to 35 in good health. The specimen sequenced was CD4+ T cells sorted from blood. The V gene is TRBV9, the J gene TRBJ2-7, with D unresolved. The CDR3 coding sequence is TGTGCCAGCAGCCTAAGTGATGGGTCCGAGCAGTACTTC. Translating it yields CASSLSDGSEQYF.